This entry features one TCR beta chain sequence. Its recognized antigen is unknown. Per-base qualities were not stored, and no clone one base away is much larger. The immunoSEQ Assay, a bias-controlled multiplex PCR, was used to amplify TCRbeta CDR3 regions from genomic DNA. On the study's bioinformatics: Within the assay, amplification of reference gene primers was used to estimate how many nucleated cells each sample contained. To quantify the absolute abundance of each unique TCRbeta CDR3 rearrangement, sequence reads were collapsed and filtered. For each sample, productive Simpson clonality was calculated as the square root of Simpson's diversity index over productive rearrangements. TCRdb re-hosts the immuneACCESS table, in-frame sequences only. Its copies lack some clones; in the studies checked, an unresolved V gene accounts for under half of them, and the cause for the rest is not known. The V and J calls and clone size were taken over from that table, and D and trimming were inferred from the DNA. Across this sample there are over 90,000 clones, with around 90% seen only once. The top ten clones comprise about 3.4% of the sample.

The data were obtained in a study of blood T cell repertoires in COVID-19 (dated by TCRdb to 2020 to 2022). Regarding the research as a whole: Samples from collaborators originated in the United States, Italy and Spain and spanned both the acute and convalescent phases of COVID-19. The material from the prospective study consisted of cDNA or gDNA derived from T cells, B-cell-depleted T cells, or PBMCs. Subjects who had been exposed to COVID-19, were actively infected with it, or had recovered from it provided the deeply sampled blood TCRbeta repertoires that made up the dataset. A freely available public database, intended as a resource for researchers studying the immune response to SARS-CoV-2, is where the repertoires were released. Samples were obtained from the ongoing ImmuneRACE study (first 160 participants) and from roughly 1,300 subjects provided by 6 global collaborators. A de-identified subject ID, COVID-19 status, age in years and sex were almost always included in the sample metadata. HLA class I and class II types, where available, came from metadata supplied by the sample provider rather than from assay-based typing.

From a lookup of the germline V gene, CDR1 and CDR2 are MNHNS and SASEGT. From V the trimming removes 2 bases and from J it removes 3 bases, while the gene matches leave 7 bases of the junction unaccounted for. The cysteine opens and the phenylalanine closes a CDR3 of 16 amino acids. The read is trimmed to its CDR3 DNA, 48 bases read in frame from base 1. Collaborating institutions collected whole blood in K2EDTA tubes following their own protocols. For TCRbeta analysis, collaborator samples were shipped as frozen whole blood, as isolated PBMCs, or as DNA extracted from either sample type. Here is what the overall study found, with its caveats: How much clinical and demographic metadata was included differed by source and by participant, and the metadata was provided uncurated.

Material for sequencing was peripheral blood. The chain is assembled from TRBV6-1 and TRBJ2-7; the central 10 bases match TRBD1. This clonotype originated in a woman between 70 and 85 years old with acute or convalescent COVID-19. The CDR3 amino acid sequence is: CASSESFGTGDYEQYF. Read as DNA, the sequence is TGTGCCAGCAGTGAAAGCTTTGGGACAGGGGACTACGAGCAGTACTTC.